The 28 T cell receptor beta chains reported below all come from one sample, sequenced in a study of cytomegalovirus exposure and HLA in healthy donors. The PCR made use of 60 Vbeta and 13 Jbeta primers. Clones were read by immunoSEQ multiplex PCR, and TCRdb kept only the in-frame ones, dropping some. The sample carries about 180,000 clones, 82% recorded once. Sequenced: PBMCs. The receptors were gathered from a middle-aged man in good health and CMV-seronegative.

V usage is TRBV7-8 and J usage is TRBJ2-5; 13 positions match TRBD2. V lost 5 bases, J lost 4 bases, and 7 bases stayed unmatched. The CDR3 runs to 16 residues. The germline gives CDR1 SGHVS, CDR2 FQNEAQ. Here the CDR3 reads CASSPRTSGSGETQYF. In DNA, the CDR3 is TGTGCCAGCAGCCCTCGGACTAGCGGGAGCGGAGAGACCCAGTACTTC.

This clone came up once. The rearrangement links TRBV7-9 to TRBJ1-3; D is unresolved. From germline, CDR1 is SEHNR and CDR2 FQNEAQ (reference sequence). There are 14 residues in the CDR3. Trimming left V 7 bases short and J 0 bases short, with 10 bases between. CDR3 bases: TGTGCCAGCACAGATATCCGCTCTGGAAACACCATATATTTT. Its protein product is CASTDIRSGNTIYF.

The J gene is TRBJ1-2, the V gene TRBV7-9; TRBD1 might be the D (6 bases). Per the germline V gene, CDR1 is SEHNR and CDR2 is FQNEAQ (reference sequence). V lost 5 bases, J lost 4 bases, and 11 bases lay in between. The CDR3 has 13 amino acids. CDR3 DNA sequence: TGTGCCAGCAGCCGGGACAAGATCTATGGCTACACCTTC. Translation: CASSRDKIYGYTF. The whole variable domain, remainder taken from reference TRBV7-9 and TRBJ1-2, is DTGVSQNPRHKITKRGQNVTFRCDPISEHNRLYWYRQTLGQGPEFLTYFQNEAQLEKSRLLSDRFSAERPKGSFSTLEIQRTEQGDSAMYLCASSRDKIYGYTFGSGTRLTVV.

The CDR3 DNA reads TGTGCCAGCAGTCCGGGGGACAGGAACTACGAGCAGTACTTC. Translating it yields CASSPGDRNYEQYF. This chain joins TRBV6-1 and TRBJ2-7; 8 bases are a match to TRBD1. Germline values: CDR1 MNHNS, CDR2 SASEGT. This CDR3 spans 14 amino acids. V dropped 5 bases and J dropped 3; count of bases not matched to a gene: 6.

V is TRBV9 and J is TRBJ2-5; 9 bases fit TRBD2. Germline CDR1 and CDR2: SGDLS and YYNGEE. V lost 0 bases, J lost 5 bases, and 8 bases stayed unmatched. This CDR3 has 16 residues. CDR3 nucleotide sequence: TGTGCCAGCAGCGTAGGGGTGGCGGGGGGGAAGGAGACCCAGTACTTC. Its protein is CASSVGVAGGKETQYF.

As DNA, the CDR3 is TGTGCCAGCAGCCCCCGACTAGCGGGCGGCACAGATACGCAGTATTTT. This gives the protein CASSPRLAGGTDTQYF. This chain links TRBV13 with TRBJ2-3, with 10 nucleotides matching TRBD2. The CDR3 consists of 16 residues. After removal of 5 bases from V and 1 base from J, the junction contained 6 bases not matched to a gene. Germline V gene lookup returns CDR1 PRHDT and CDR2 FYEKMQ (reference sequence).

This clone was recorded a few times. The rearrangement links TRBV19 to TRBJ2-2; TRBD1 might be the D (6 bases). Trimming pared 4 bases from V and 5 bases from J, leaving 14 bases between. The CDR3 sequence is 15 residues long. Germline V gene lookup returns CDR1 LNHDA and CDR2 SQIVND (reference sequence). This CDR3 is CASSTFQGGTGELFF. In DNA form, the CDR3 reads TGTGCCAGTAGTACCTTCCAAGGGGGAACCGGGGAGCTGTTTTTT.

This sequence joins TRBV7-2 and TRBJ2-7, with 7 bases lining up with TRBD1. The length of the CDR3 is 16 residues. V shed 5 bases and J 5 bases; nucleotides not matched to a gene: 15. Germline assignment: CDR1 SGHTA and CDR2 FQGNSA. CDR3 sequence (DNA): TGTGCCAGCAGCCCTCACGCACAGGGGCTGGGCGACGAGCAGTACTTC. As protein: CASSPHAQGLGDEQYF.

V and J are TRBV28 and TRBJ1-1, with a tentative D call TRBD1 (5 bases). From germline, CDR1 is MDHEN and CDR2 SYDVKM. The ends were cut back, 7 bases at V and 1 base at J, with 13 bases in the middle. This CDR3 has 14 residues. The CDR3 region is CASTWGVENTEAFF. The CDR3 DNA reads TGTGCCAGCACCTGGGGGGTGGAGAACACTGAAGCTTTCTTT. The variable domain in full, completed from reference TRBV28 and TRBJ1-1, reads DVKVTQSSRYLVKRTGEKVFLECVQDMDHENMFWYRQDPGLGLRLIYFSYDVKMKEKGDIPEGYSVSREKKERFSLILESASTNQTSMYLCASTWGVENTEAFFGQGTRLTVV.

CDR3 loop: CASSLATGGAFQNGYTF. CDR3 DNA: TGTGCCAGCAGTCTAGCGACAGGGGGCGCGTTTCAGAATGGCTACACCTTC. The V and J genes are TRBV28 and TRBJ1-2, with 10 positions matching TRBD1. The CDR3 has 17 residues. Trimming took 5 bases from V and 6 from J; bases not matched to a gene: 15. CDR1 and CDR2 from the germline V gene are MDHEN and SYDVKM.

Concerning this clone itself: This sample includes further DNA sequences coding for the same CDR3. The J gene is TRBJ2-3, the V gene TRBV30; 7 bases are a match to TRBD1. Trimming took 2 bases from V and 2 from J; bases not matched to a gene: 4. This CDR3 region has 14 residues. CDR1 and CDR2 from the germline V gene are GTSNPN and SVGIG (reference sequence). CDR3 sequence: CAWSPGQSTDTQYF. The CDR3 coding sequence is TGTGCCTGGAGTCCGGGACAGTCCACAGATACGCAGTATTTT.

This chain links TRBV7-2 with TRBJ2-7; 7 bases agree with TRBD2. The CDR3 covers 15 residues. Trimming removed 5 bases from V and 5 bases from J; junction bases left unmatched: 12. The germline gives CDR1 SGHTA, CDR2 FQGNSA. CDR3 protein: CASSHPGTTPNEQYF. For the CDR3, the DNA is TGTGCCAGCAGCCACCCCGGGACTACTCCTAACGAGCAGTACTTC.

The chain is built from TRBV5-1 and TRBJ2-1, with 8 bases aligning to TRBD2. V dropped 4 bases and J dropped 5; count of bases not matched to a gene: 5. This CDR3 is 14 amino acids long. CDR1 and CDR2 (germline): SGHRS, YFSETQ. The CDR3 spells CASSPGGGDNEQFF. Written as DNA, the CDR3 is TGCGCCAGCAGCCCGGGGGGGGGAGACAATGAGCAGTTCTTC.

This clone appeared a few times. The chain couples TRBV5-5 to TRBJ1-5; D might be TRBD1 (5 bases). Germline loops: CDR1 SGHKS, CDR2 YYEKEE (reference sequence). The CDR3 length is 15 residues. Trimming removed 4 bases from V and 4 bases from J, with 15 bases in between. CDR3: CASSGVAGPNQPQHF. In DNA form, the CDR3 reads TGTGCCAGCAGCGGGGTGGCAGGGCCAAATCAGCCCCAGCATTTT.

The chain combines TRBV6-6 with TRBJ1-1; 10 bases are shared with TRBD1. Germline values: CDR1 MNHNY, CDR2 SVGAGI (reference sequence). Trimming took 6 bases from V and 1 from J; bases not matched to a gene: 2. The CDR3 runs to 14 residues. CDR3 region: CASRRQGANTEAFF. Written as DNA, the CDR3 is TGTGCCAGCAGACGACAGGGGGCGAACACTGAAGCTTTCTTT.

The chain is built from TRBV27 and TRBJ1-4; TRBD1 might be the D (5 bases). This CDR3 region has 14 residues. The ends were cut back, 6 bases at V and 3 bases at J, with 11 bases in the middle. Germline CDR1 MNHEY, CDR2 SMNVEV (reference sequence). This CDR3 reads CASRGTSPNEKLFF. The CDR3 bases are TGTGCCAGCAGGGGGACTAGCCCTAATGAAAAACTGTTTTTT.

This chain uses TRBV18 with TRBJ2-5; D is perhaps TRBD2 (5 bases). The CDR3 totals 15 residues. Germline values: CDR1 KGHSH, CDR2 LQKENI. Trimming removed 2 bases at V and 2 bases at J, with 12 bases between. The DNA of the CDR3 is TGTGCCAGCTCACCAATAGCGCAGAGACAAGAGACCCAGTACTTC. Translation: CASSPIAQRQETQYF. Using reference TRBV18 and TRBJ2-5 for the parts outside the CDR3, the full variable domain is NAGVMQNPRHLVRRRGQEARLRCSPMKGHSHVYWYRQLPEEGLKFMVYLQKENIIDESGMPKERFSAEFPKEGPSILRIQQVVRGDSAAYFCASSPIAQRQETQYFGPGTRLLVL.

The V gene is TRBV27, the J gene TRBJ2-7, with TRBD2 identical over 9 bases. Per the germline V gene, CDR1 is MNHEY and CDR2 is SMNVEV (reference sequence). CDR3 length equals 17 residues. After removal of 8 bases from V and 4 bases from J, the junction contained 18 bases not matched to a gene. The CDR3 DNA follows: TGTGCCAGCCGTGGGGGGAGAGGGACTAGCAGAGTATACGAGCAGTACTTC. Protein sequence: CASRGGRGTSRVYEQYF.

The sample holds a few counts of this clone. The gene calls are TRBV6-5 and TRBJ1-5, with 9 bases matching TRBD1. This CDR3 comprises 14 residues. The V gene's germline CDR1 is MNHEY and CDR2 SVGAGI. With V trimmed by 4 bases and J by 6 bases, 4 bases remained unmatched. This CDR3 reads CASSSQGAGQPQHF. The CDR3 DNA reads as TGTGCCAGCAGTTCACAGGGGGCTGGTCAGCCCCAGCATTTT.

V usage is TRBV15 and J usage is TRBJ2-2; 8 positions agree with TRBD2. There are 15 residues in the CDR3. The germline gives CDR1 LNHNV, CDR2 YYDKDF (reference sequence). Trimming took 1 base from V and 3 from J; bases not matched to a gene: 1. The CDR3 loop is CATSRGGLDTGELFF. Here the CDR3 DNA reads TGTGCCACCAGCAGAGGGGGACTAGACACCGGGGAGCTGTTTTTT. The full variable domain, in which reference TRBV15 and TRBJ2-2 provide the parts outside the CDR3, is DAMVIQNPRYQVTQFGKPVTLSCSQTLNHNVMYWYQQKSSQAPKLLFHYYDKDFNNEADTPDNFQSRRPNTSFCFLDIRSPGLGDTAMYLCATSRGGLDTGELFFGEGSRLTVL.

V and J are TRBV4-1 and TRBJ2-1, with TRBD2 matching over 14 bases. The CDR3 extends over 16 amino acids. Per the germline V gene, CDR1 is MGHRA and CDR2 is YSYEKL. Trimming cost V 5 bases and J 6 bases; bases outside gene matches: 6. The CDR3 here is CASSVGTSGRGNEQFF. The CDR3 DNA reads as TGCGCCAGCAGCGTCGGGACTAGCGGGAGAGGCAATGAGCAGTTCTTC.

The chain links TRBV7-3 to TRBJ2-5; D unclear. The length of the CDR3 is 13 residues. The ends were cut back, 5 bases at V and 5 bases at J, with 12 bases in the middle. Per germline, CDR1 SGHTA and CDR2 FQGTGA. In DNA, the CDR3 is TGTGCCAGCAGCGCCTCGTCCAGGGAGACCCAGTACTTC. This sequence encodes CASSASSRETQYF.

The chain recombines TRBV6-6 with TRBJ1-5, with 10 nucleotides matching TRBD1. The germline V gene encodes CDR1 MNHNY and CDR2 SVGAGI (reference sequence). V shed 4 bases and J 2 bases; nucleotides not matched to a gene: 5. The CDR3 totals 16 residues. The CDR3 loop reads CASSFSGTGGNQPQHF. CDR3 in DNA: TGTGCCAGCAGTTTCTCGGGGACAGGGGGCAATCAGCCCCAGCATTTT.

This chain uses TRBV29-1 with TRBJ2-7, with 7 positions matching TRBD1. J gave up 3 bases and V 7 bases, and 15 bases lay outside the gene matches. The V gene's germline CDR1 is SQVTM and CDR2 ANQGSEA. There are 15 residues in the CDR3. CDR3 in DNA: TGCAGCGCCTGCTATAGGGACAGTCCTGTCTACGAGCAGTACTTC. The encoded protein is CSACYRDSPVYEQYF.

This clone was observed a few times. The chain recombines TRBV6-5 with TRBJ1-1, with D uncertain. There are 13 residues in the CDR3. The germline CDR1 and CDR2 sequences are MNHEY and SVGAGI. Trimming shortened V by 1 base and J by 5 bases, and 8 bases separated the two germline ends. The CDR3 protein is CASSYFDNTEAFF. The DNA of the CDR3 is TGTGCCAGCAGTTACTTCGACAATACTGAAGCTTTCTTT.

The chain recombines TRBV30 with TRBJ1-5; unclear D gene. This CDR3 is 13 amino acids long. The ends were cut back, 0 bases at V and 7 bases at J, with 10 bases in the middle. Germline V gene data show CDR1 as GTSNPN and CDR2 as SVGIG (reference sequence). This chain's CDR3 is CAWSVQGDQPQHF. Here the CDR3 DNA reads TGTGCCTGGAGTGTACAAGGAGACCAGCCCCAGCATTTT.

The chain joins TRBV7-2 to TRBJ2-1; the D gene is possibly TRBD2 (6 bases). The CDR3 sequence is 13 residues long. V was cut by 2 bases and J by 9 bases, with 11 bases left in between. The germline gives CDR1 SGHTA, CDR2 FQGNSA. CDR3: CASSLWTISEQFF. In DNA form, the CDR3 reads TGTGCCAGCAGCTTATGGACTATAAGTGAGCAGTTCTTC.

This rearrangement joins TRBV10-2 to TRBJ2-1, with 10 bases identical to TRBD2. The CDR3 is 14 amino acids. After removal of 3 bases from V and 7 bases from J, the junction contained 3 bases not matched to a gene. CDR1 is WSHSY, CDR2 SAAADI, per germline. CDR3: CASSDSGRRNEQFF. Written as DNA, the CDR3 is TGCGCCAGCAGTGATAGCGGGAGGAGGAATGAGCAGTTCTTC.